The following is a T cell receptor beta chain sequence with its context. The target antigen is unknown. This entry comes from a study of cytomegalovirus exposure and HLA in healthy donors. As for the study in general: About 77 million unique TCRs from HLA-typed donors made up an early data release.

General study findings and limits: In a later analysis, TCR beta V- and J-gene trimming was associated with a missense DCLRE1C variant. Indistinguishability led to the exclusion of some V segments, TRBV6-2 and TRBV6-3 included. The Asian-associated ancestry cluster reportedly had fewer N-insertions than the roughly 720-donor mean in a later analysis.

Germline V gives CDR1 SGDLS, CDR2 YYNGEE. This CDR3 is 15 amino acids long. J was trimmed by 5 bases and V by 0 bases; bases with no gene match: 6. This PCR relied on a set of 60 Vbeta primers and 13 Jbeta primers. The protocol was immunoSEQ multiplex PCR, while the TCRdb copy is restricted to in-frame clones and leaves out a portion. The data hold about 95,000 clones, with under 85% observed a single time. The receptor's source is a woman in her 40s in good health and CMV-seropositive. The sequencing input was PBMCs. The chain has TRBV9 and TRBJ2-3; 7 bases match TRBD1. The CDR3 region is CASSVGDREIDTQYF. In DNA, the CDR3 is TGTGCCAGCAGCGTAGGTGACAGGGAGATAGATACGCAGTATTTT.